These 8 T cell receptor beta chains share one sample of origin, sequenced in a study of a mutant IDH1 vaccine in newly diagnosed glioma. As to time point: week 47, end of study. Each vaccine dose was 300 ug of mutant IDH1 20-mer peptide, with topical imiquimod. Their target antigens are unknown. Using immunoSEQ multiplex PCR, the repertoire was profiled, and TCRdb retains in-frame clones only, with some absent. The table lists tens of thousands of clones, just under 90% of them singletons. This specimen was PBMCs, taken from a glioma patient whose treatment included an IDH1 peptide vaccine. The receptors shown here come from a woman in her fifties or sixties with glioma.

The chain recombines TRBV27 with TRBJ2-7, with 9 bases identical to TRBD1. The V gene end was trimmed by 5 bases and the J gene end by 2 bases; junction bases not matched to a gene: 4. The CDR3 loop spans 14 amino acids. The germline CDR1 and CDR2 sequences are MNHEY and SMNVEV (reference sequence). CDR3 amino acids: CASSPGTGPYEQYF. Here the CDR3 DNA reads TGTGCCAGCAGTCCAGGGACAGGGCCCTACGAGCAGTACTTC.

The gene calls are TRBV19 and TRBJ1-2; TRBD1 matches at 9 bases. The CDR3 has 14 amino acids. Germline trimming cut 5 bases from V and 2 bases from J; bases unmatched to any gene: 3. Germline V CDR1 and CDR2: LNHDA, SQIVND (reference sequence). Here the CDR3 DNA reads TGTGCCAGTAGTGGGACAGGGAGAAACTATGGCTACACCTTC. It is translated as CASSGTGRNYGYTF.

By sample share, this clone is medium-sized (0.01 to 0.1%). CDR3 coding DNA: TGTGCCAGCAGTCCCGGGACAGGGTTTCCCGGGGAGCTGTTTTTT. Amino acids: CASSPGTGFPGELFF. The V and J genes are TRBV6-6 and TRBJ2-2; 9 positions match TRBD1. Germline CDR1 MNHNY, CDR2 SVGAGI (reference sequence). The ends lost 5 bases at V and 6 bases at J; junction bases unmatched: 7. The CDR3 extends over 15 amino acids.

This chain joins TRBV19 and TRBJ1-5, with D uncertain. The CDR3 totals 15 residues. V was pared by 0 bases and J by 2 bases, with 8 bases between. The germline CDR1 and CDR2 sequences are LNHDA and SQIVND (reference sequence). The CDR3 protein is CASSIDRWGNQPQHF. The DNA of the CDR3 is TGTGCCAGTAGTATAGACCGGTGGGGCAATCAGCCCCAGCATTTT.

V and J are TRBV2 and TRBJ2-2; no clear D gene. This CDR3 is built from 15 residues. V was clipped by 4 bases and J by 5 bases, with 14 bases between them. The V gene's germline CDR1 is SNHLY and CDR2 FYNNEI. This CDR3 is CASSGPQAGTGELFF. CDR3 nucleotides: TGTGCCAGCAGTGGTCCTCAGGCAGGAACCGGGGAGCTGTTTTTT.

CDR3 loop: CASTTGLALNEQFF. Here the CDR3 DNA reads TGTGCCAGCACAACAGGACTAGCTCTCAATGAGCAGTTCTTC. The chain combines TRBV2 with TRBJ2-1; TRBD2 aligns across 8 bases. The V and J ends lost 7 bases and 6 bases, in that order; junction bases with no gene match: 8. The CDR3 loop spans 14 amino acids. The V gene's germline CDR1 is SNHLY and CDR2 FYNNEI.

The chain is built from TRBV6-1 and TRBJ2-7; 8 nucleotides agree with TRBD2. V gave up 5 bases and J gave up 2 bases; unmatched junction bases: 8. The germline gives CDR1 MNHNS, CDR2 SASEGT. The length of the CDR3 is 15 residues. CDR3 nucleotides: TGTGCCAGCAGTAAACCAAGCGGGAGAACCTACGAGCAGTACTTC. Translating it yields CASSKPSGRTYEQYF.

Comments on this clone: One end of the junction is discordant with germline, which a read error may explain. The chain uses TRBV6-1 and TRBJ1-1; D gene ambiguous. Per the germline V gene, CDR1 is MNHNS and CDR2 is SASEGT. The CDR3 is made up of 13 amino acids. CDR3 residues: CASNEERNTEAFF. CDR3 coding DNA: TGTGCCAGCAATGAAGAGAGGAACACTGAAGCTTTCTTT.